The rows below give T cell receptor beta chains drawn from one sample of a study of blood T cell repertoires in COVID-19. Method: immunoSEQ multiplex PCR; TCRdb's copy keeps in-frame clones and lacks some. The profile shows fewer than 140,000 clones, 76% of them singletons. The specimen was peripheral blood. Every receptor here comes from a man older than 75 with COVID-19, enrolled during active disease. Both conserved end residues are part of each CDR3. A D gene is named only where the DNA matches it firmly. Where a row states a size, it is once, few, many or the class of an expanded clone; other rows omit it.

clone size,V gene,J gene,D gene,CDR3 DNA,CDR3 protein
-,TRBV7-9,TRBJ2-1,TRBD1,TGTGCCAGCACCCATAAAGACAGGGGGCGAGAGGGGCAGTTCTTC,CASTHKDRGREGQFF
-,TRBV2,TRBJ1-1,-,TGTGCCAGCACCGATCAGGTCGGCACTGAAGCTTTCTTT,CASTDQVGTEAFF
few,TRBV21-1,TRBJ1-5,-,TGTGCCAGCAGCAAAGCACAGGAGGGGCAGCCCCAGCATTTT,CASSKAQEGQPQHF
once,TRBV11-3,TRBJ2-2,-,TGTGCCAGCAGCTTTGATAGTAGCGGAGTGAACACCGGGGAGCTGTTTTTT,CASSFDSSGVNTGELFF
many,TRBV14,TRBJ2-7,-,TGTGCCAGCAGCCAAGACCCCGAATCTGCGCACGAGCAGTACTTC,CASSQDPESAHEQYF
many,TRBV7-8,TRBJ2-7,TRBD1,TGTGCCAGCAGCTTAGTTCAGACAGGGGCCTACGAGCAGTACTTC,CASSLVQTGAYEQYF
once,TRBV28,TRBJ1-4,-,TGTGCCAGCCAGGATGAAAAACTGTTTTTT,CASQDEKLFF
few,TRBV28,TRBJ2-3,TRBD2,TGTGCCAGCAGTTTCCTCGCGGGAGTGGCAGATACGCAGTATTTT,CASSFLAGVADTQYF
few,TRBV28,TRBJ1-2,-,TGTGCCAGCAGACCGTGGGGCGAGGACTATGGCTACACCTTC,CASRPWGEDYGYTF
few,TRBV10-3,TRBJ2-7,TRBD1,TGTGCCATCAGTGAGTTAACCGGACAGGGGACCTACGAGCAGTACTTC,CAISELTGQGTYEQYF
-,TRBV9,TRBJ2-4,TRBD2,TGTGCCAGCAGCCCCGATGGGCTAGCGGGGCGAGGCATTCAGTACTTC,CASSPDGLAGRGIQYF
-,TRBV18,TRBJ1-2,TRBD1,TGTGCCAGCTCACCCATAAACGGACAGGGGGCGCTGGGCTACACCTTC,CASSPINGQGALGYTF
-,TRBV13,TRBJ2-7,-,TGTGCCAGCAGCAGAGGATGGGAGCAGTACTTC,CASSRGWEQYF
-,TRBV7-2,TRBJ2-7,-,TGTGCCAGCAGCTTAGTGCGGACAGCTTTATACGAGCAGTACTTC,CASSLVRTALYEQYF
once,TRBV29-1,TRBJ1-2,-,TGCAGCGTTGTCTGGGGAGGGTATGGCTACACCTTC,CSVVWGGYGYTF
-,TRBV15,TRBJ1-2,TRBD1,TGTGCCACCAGCAGGGACAGGGTCACAAATGGCTACACCTTC,CATSRDRVTNGYTF
-,TRBV10-3,TRBJ1-5,-,TGTGCCATCAGTACGATCAGTAATCAGCCCCAGCATTTT,CAISTISNQPQHF
-,TRBV18,TRBJ2-3,TRBD2,TGTGCCAGCTCACCTACGCCGACTAGCGGGGTCACAGATACGCAGTATTTT,CASSPTPTSGVTDTQYF